This T cell receptor beta chain was sequenced in a study of OX40 agonist ivuxolimab in advanced cancers. Study findings and constraints: At 0.1 to 3.0 mg/kg, clonal expansion of CD4+ and CD8+ blood T cells had occurred by week 6.

V lost 1 base and J lost 4; bases outside the gene matches: 12. CDR1 is SGHTA, CDR2 FQGTGA, per germline. The CDR3 sequence is 19 residues long. Comment on this clone: Its antigen remains unknown.

Only in-frame clones appear in the TCRdb table, and some are missing; sequencing was by immunoSEQ multiplex PCR. The table has tens of thousands of clones, about 86% seen once. The material was CD4+ or CD8+ T cells sorted from blood, obtained in a trial of the OX40 agonist ivuxolimab. The receptor's source is an adult with an advanced solid tumor such as melanoma, head and neck, liver or kidney cancer. The chain couples TRBV7-3 to TRBJ2-2, with TRBD2 identical over 10 bases. CDR3: CASSLKPRTSGDFTGELFF. In DNA, the CDR3 is TGTGCCAGCAGCTTAAAACCCCGGACTAGCGGAGATTTCACCGGGGAGCTGTTTTTT.